Listed below are T cell receptor beta chains from one sample, sequenced in a study of T cells in Graves' hyperthyroidism and ophthalmopathy. A single record per CDR3 protein comes from TCRdb applying MiXCR to the multiplex PCR reads. Altogether roughly 500,000 distinct CDR3 sequences are present, 40% to 50% being singletons, with the ten largest covering about two fifths. Sequenced sample: peripheral blood or thyroid tissue (not recorded which). The receptors originated from an adult woman with Graves' disease, either hyperthyroidism or ophthalmopathy (not recorded which). Each CDR3 is given with its conserved first and last residue. A D gene is named only where the DNA matches it firmly. Clone size is given for some rows only: seen once, a few or many times, or a class if the clone is expanded.

TRBV6-6	many	TRBJ1-3	NA	TGTGCCAGCAGTTTTGGGGTTACTGGAAACACCATATATTTT	CASSFGVTGNTIYF
TRBV20-1	many	TRBJ2-6	NA	TGCAGTGCTCTGGACGCAACTGGGGCCAACGTCCTGACTTTC	CSALDATGANVLTF
TRBV29-1	NA	TRBJ2-6	NA	TGCAGCGCTGAGCCGTGGGCCGGGGCCAACGTCCTGACTTTC	CSAEPWAGANVLTF
TRBV3-1	NA	TRBJ1-3	TRBD1	TGTGCCAGCAGGGGCTCGACAGGGCACTCTGGAAACACCATATATTTT	CASRGSTGHSGNTIYF
TRBV29-1	many	TRBJ2-7	TRBD2	TGCAGCGTTGAAGATCCCGCTAGCGGGAGATACGAGCAGTACTTC	CSVEDPASGRYEQYF
TRBV7-2	NA	TRBJ1-4	NA	TGTGCCACCAGCCAAGACGGGGGCGATAATGAAAAACTGTTTTTT	CATSQDGGDNEKLFF
TRBV20-1	NA	TRBJ1-2	NA	TGCAGTGCTGAGAGGGGGAACTATGGCTACACCTTC	CSAERGNYGYTF
TRBV10-3	NA	TRBJ1-1	NA	TGTGCCATCTGCACTACGACGGCGAACACTGAAGCTTTCTTT	CAICTTTANTEAFF
TRBV19	many	TRBJ1-1	NA	TGTGCCAGTAGTATAGCGTACAACACTGAAGCTTTCTTT	CASSIAYNTEAFF
TRBV4-1	NA	TRBJ2-2	NA	TGCGCCAGCAGCCAAGGAAGAGGGTCGGCCGGGGAGCTGTTTTTT	CASSQGRGSAGELFF
TRBV7-9	NA	TRBJ1-1	NA	TGTGCCAGCAGGTCGACGGCGGCTGAAGCTTTCTTT	CASRSTAAEAFF
TRBV7-2	NA	TRBJ1-1	NA	TGTGCCAGCAGCTTAGGCCCCAGGGATGCTGAAGCTTTCTTT	CASSLGPRDAEAFF
TRBV6-1	NA	TRBJ2-5	NA	TGTGCCAGCAGGTCCCGATCTGAGACCCAGTACTTC	CASRSRSETQYF
TRBV6-5	NA	TRBJ2-5	TRBD1	TGTGCCAGCAGTGGTTCGACAGGGGGATACCAAGAGACCCAGTACTTC	CASSGSTGGYQETQYF
TRBV2	NA	TRBJ2-5	NA	TGTGCCAGCAGGCCAGGGGTCTTGGAGACCCAGTACTTC	CASRPGVLETQYF
TRBV10-3	NA	TRBJ2-2	NA	TGTGCCATCAGTGACTCCGGTCCTCCCGGGGAGCTGTTTTTT	CAISDSGPPGELFF
TRBV10-3	NA	TRBJ2-7	TRBD2	TGTGCCATCAGTCGGCGGGAGAAGGACGAGCAGTACTTC	CAISRREKDEQYF
TRBV5-1	NA	TRBJ2-5	TRBD1	TGCGCCAGCAGCTTTCTCGGGACAGCCCCCACAGATACGCAGTACTTC	CASSFLGTAPTDTQYF
TRBV5-1	few	TRBJ2-7	NA	TGCGCCAGCAGCTTGGAATCCGGCTCCTACGAGCAGTACTTC	CASSLESGSYEQYF
TRBV12-3/TRBV12-4	many	TRBJ2-7	NA	TGTGCCAGCGGGAGAGAGAGCTACGAGCAGTACTTC	CASGRESYEQYF
TRBV7-7	NA	TRBJ2-7	TRBD1	TGTGCCAGCAGCACCGGGACAGCCATCGAGCAGTACTTC	CASSTGTAIEQYF
TRBV7-9	NA	TRBJ2-6	TRBD1	TGTGCCAGCAGCCCCCGGACAGGGGGGAGCTCTGGGGCCAACGTCCTGACTTTC	CASSPRTGGSSGANVLTF
TRBV6-2/TRBV6-3	many	TRBJ1-1	NA	TGTGCCAGCCGAAGCGGGGGTGGCACTGAAGCTTTCTTT	CASRSGGGTEAFF
TRBV7-3	many	TRBJ2-7	TRBD1	TGTGCCAGCAGTCCCGGGACAGGGACGTACGAGCAGTACTTC	CASSPGTGTYEQYF
TRBV7-9	NA	TRBJ2-7	TRBD1	TGTGCCAGCAGTGTTGAGGGACAGACCTACGAGCAGTACTTC	CASSVEGQTYEQYF
TRBV29-1	once	TRBJ1-1	NA	TGCAGCGTTGTAGAGTCTGGGGCAAACACTGAAGCTTTCTTT	CSVVESGANTEAFF
TRBV28	NA	TRBJ2-5	NA	TGTGCCAGCAGTTTAGGGGGACGCGCCGTGTACTTC	CASSLGGRAVYF
TRBV4-1	many	TRBJ2-5	NA	TGCGCCAGCAGCCAAAGTAACCAAGAGACCCAGTACTTC	CASSQSNQETQYF
TRBV4-1	NA	TRBJ1-1	NA	TGCGCCAGCAGCCTCCGGGGAGTCGTGAACACTGAAGCTTTCTTT	CASSLRGVVNTEAFF
TRBV7-8	many	TRBJ1-3	NA	TGTGCCAGCAGCTTACCAGGGAGCTCTGGAAACACCATATATTTT	CASSLPGSSGNTIYF
TRBV20-1	NA	TRBJ2-5	TRBD2	TGCAGTGCTAGAGGGGACTATCAAGAGACCCAGTACTTC	CSARGDYQETQYF